This TCR beta chain was obtained from a study of cytomegalovirus exposure and HLA in healthy donors. On the study more broadly: Of all 380 or so donors who were genotyped, 75% to 90% belonged to the Caucasian-associated ancestry cluster. Overall study results and limits: What was likely a sequencing artifact was a cluster of highly shared sequence variants.

In the PCR, 60 Vbeta and 13 Jbeta primers were used. Using immunoSEQ multiplex PCR, the repertoire was profiled, and TCRdb retains in-frame clones only, with some absent. The sample lists roughly 160,000 clones; just under 80% were seen once. V lost 6 bases to trimming and J lost 5 bases; unmatched junction nucleotides: 10. The CDR3 extends over 14 amino acids. Germline loops: CDR1 MNHEY, CDR2 SVGAGI. Comment on this clone: Its cognate antigen is unknown.

Nominally healthy donors were sampled, though unrecorded immune exposures were likely. The sequenced sample consisted of PBMCs. The chain links TRBV6-5 to TRBJ2-7; the match to TRBD2 covers 7 bases. The sequence came from a man under 40 in good health and CMV-seronegative. The chain's CDR3 is CASSQAWGGDEQYF. Here the CDR3 DNA reads TGTGCCAGCAGCCAAGCCTGGGGGGGGGACGAGCAGTACTTC.